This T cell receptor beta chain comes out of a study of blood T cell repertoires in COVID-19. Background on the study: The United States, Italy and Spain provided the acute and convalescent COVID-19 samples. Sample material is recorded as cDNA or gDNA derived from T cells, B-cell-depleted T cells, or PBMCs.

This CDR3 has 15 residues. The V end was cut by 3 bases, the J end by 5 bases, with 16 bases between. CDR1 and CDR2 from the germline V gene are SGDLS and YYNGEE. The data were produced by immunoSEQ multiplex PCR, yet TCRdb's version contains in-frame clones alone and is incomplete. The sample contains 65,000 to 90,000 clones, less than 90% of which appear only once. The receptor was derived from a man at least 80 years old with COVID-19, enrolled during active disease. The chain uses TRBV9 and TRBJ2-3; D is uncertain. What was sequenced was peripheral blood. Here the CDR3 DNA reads TGTGCCAGCAGCGGAGTGGAAGTCAACAGAGATACGCAGTATTTT. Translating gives CASSGVEVNRDTQYF.